Each of the 5 T cell receptor beta chains below was sequenced from the same sample in a study of blood T cell repertoires in COVID-19. Generated by immunoSEQ multiplex PCR, the TCRdb table keeps only in-frame clones and is missing some. The sample holds roughly 190,000 clones, roughly nine tenths seen once. The specimen was peripheral blood. Receptors were obtained from a man aged 55-75 years with active or convalescent COVID-19.

V is TRBV30 and J is TRBJ1-3, with D unresolved. V was clipped by 2 bases and J by 0 bases, with 2 bases between them. CDR3 length: 12 residues. CDR1 and CDR2 from the germline V gene are GTSNPN and SVGIG (reference sequence). DNA for the CDR3: TGTGCCTGGAGTTACTCTGGAAACACCATATATTTT. It translates to CAWSYSGNTIYF.

This chain links TRBV19 with TRBJ1-4; maybe TRBD1 (6 bases). Germline lookup yields CDR1 LNHDA and CDR2 SQIVND (reference sequence). The CDR3 sequence is 15 residues long. The V end was cut by 7 bases, the J end by 6 bases, with 18 bases between. The CDR3 DNA is TGTGCCAGTATTACCGCAGCGGGGGCGCATGAAAAACTGTTTTTT. It codes for CASITAAGAHEKLFF.

This chain links TRBV5-1 with TRBJ2-1, with 10 bases that match TRBD2. The CDR3 spans 16 residues. V dropped 4 bases and J dropped 7; count of bases not matched to a gene: 11. Germline V gene lookup returns CDR1 SGHRS and CDR2 YFSETQ. The DNA for the CDR3 is TGCGCCAGCAGCGTCCCAGCGGGGGGGCCTCTGAATGAGCAGTTCTTC. Protein sequence: CASSVPAGGPLNEQFF.

The chain joins TRBV5-1 to TRBJ2-7; D is possibly TRBD2 (5 bases). V was shortened by 0 bases and J by 4 bases, with 8 bases between the two germline ends. Germline loops: CDR1 SGHRS, CDR2 YFSETQ. This CDR3 is built from 13 residues. The CDR3 sequence is CASSLGREYEQYF. CDR3 coding DNA: TGCGCCAGCAGCTTGGGTCGGGAATACGAGCAGTACTTC.

Only one count was recorded for this clone. This rearrangement joins TRBV4-1 to TRBJ1-4; a possible D gene is TRBD1 (5 bases). This CDR3 has 16 amino acids. The V end was cut by 0 bases, the J end by 6 bases, with 14 bases between. CDR1 MGHRA and CDR2 YSYEKL come from the germline V gene. CDR3 loop: CASSQEGGARDEKLFF. CDR3 bases: TGCGCCAGCAGCCAAGAAGGAGGGGCAAGGGATGAAAAACTGTTTTTT.